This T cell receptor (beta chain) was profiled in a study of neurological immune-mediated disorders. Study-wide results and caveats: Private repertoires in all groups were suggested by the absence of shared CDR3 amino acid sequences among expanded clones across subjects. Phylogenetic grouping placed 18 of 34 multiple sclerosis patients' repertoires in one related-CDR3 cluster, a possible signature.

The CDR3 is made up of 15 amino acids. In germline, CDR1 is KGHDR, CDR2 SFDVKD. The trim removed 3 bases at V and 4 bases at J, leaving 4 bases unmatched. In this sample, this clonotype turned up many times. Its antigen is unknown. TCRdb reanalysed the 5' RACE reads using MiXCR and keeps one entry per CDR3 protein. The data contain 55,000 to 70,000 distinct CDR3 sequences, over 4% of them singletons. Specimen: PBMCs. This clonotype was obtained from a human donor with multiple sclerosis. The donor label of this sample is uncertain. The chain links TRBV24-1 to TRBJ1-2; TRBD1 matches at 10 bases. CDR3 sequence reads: CATSDGRTGGYGYTF. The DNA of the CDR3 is TGTGCCACCAGTGATGGACGGACAGGGGGCTATGGCTACACCTTC.